These 4 T cell receptor beta chains originate from one sample sequenced in a study of T cell responses to AZD1222 COVID-19 vaccine (dated by TCRdb to about 2021). The protocol used for the library was the immunoSEQ multiplex PCR assay. TCRdb took this table from immuneACCESS and kept in-frame rearrangements with V and J called. Such tables lack part of the clones; where checked against another copy, unresolved V genes explain under half of the gap, and the rest is unexplained. This sample holds approximately 100,000 clones; roughly 91% were observed only once. Together, the top ten hold roughly 3.5% of the sample. Interpreted using the paper, the time point label stands for: baseline before first vaccination. Here the sequenced sample was peripheral blood, taken on day 0 of AZD1222 vaccination. The origin of the receptors is an adult in good health.

The chain employs TRBV4-3 and TRBJ1-4; D remains ambiguous. V was pared by 0 bases and J by 1 base, with 9 bases between. The CDR3 runs 16 residues. Germline V gene sequence: CDR1 LGHNA, CDR2 YSLEER. The CDR3 sequence is CASSQDHRRTNEKLFF. In DNA form, the CDR3 reads TGCGCCAGCAGCCAAGATCATAGGCGAACTAATGAAAAACTGTTTTTT.

The rearrangement uses TRBV19 and TRBJ1-6; D may be TRBD1 (5 bases). This CDR3 has 14 residues. V lost 8 bases and J 6 bases, leaving 14 bases between the germline ends. Germline V gene data show CDR1 as LNHDA and CDR2 as SQIVND (reference sequence). The CDR3 reads CASHLAQGNSPLHF. CDR3 sequence (DNA): TGTGCCAGTCACCTGGCCCAGGGTAATTCACCCCTCCACTTT.

The V call is TRBV6-1, the J call TRBJ1-2; the match to TRBD1 covers 9 bases. In germline, CDR1 is MNHNS, CDR2 SASEGT. CDR3 length: 15 amino acids. The J segment lost 5 bases and the V segment lost 1 base, leaving 5 bases of the junction unmatched. CDR3 protein: CASSEGGQGLYGYTF. The CDR3 DNA is TGTGCCAGCAGTGAAGGGGGACAGGGCCTTTATGGCTACACCTTC.

The chain combines TRBV10-3 with TRBJ1-2; 11 nucleotides agree with TRBD1. Germline V CDR1 and CDR2: ENHRY, SYGVKD. V lost 11 bases to trimming and J lost 10 bases; unmatched junction nucleotides: 9. The length of the CDR3 is 12 residues. The CDR3, as DNA: TGTGCCTCTAGGGGACAGGGGGTCCTCTACACCTTC. It encodes CASRGQGVLYTF.